This TCR beta chain comes out of a study of T-cell reconstitution after alpha-beta-depleted transplantation in children. The CDR3 extends over 16 amino acids. The ends lost 0 bases at V and 3 bases at J; junction bases unmatched: 6. Germline values: CDR1 KGHDR, CDR2 SFDVKD. Unique molecular identifiers featured in how the TCRbeta library was prepared. TCRdb processed the PCR reads anew with MiXCR; each CDR3 protein has one entry. The sample yields hundreds of thousands of distinct CDR3 sequences, about 10% seen once. The sequence came from a human donor who donated a stem cell graft to a child with acute myeloid leukemia. J is TRBJ1-1 and V is TRBV24-1; 7 bases map to TRBD1. Sequenced here: PBMCs from the stem cell graft donor, sampled from the stem cell graft. CDR3: CATSDLTGQKYTEAFF. CDR3 nucleotides: TGTGCCACCAGTGATTTGACGGGACAGAAGTACACTGAAGCTTTCTTT.